This T cell receptor (beta chain) was sequenced during a study of cytomegalovirus exposure and HLA in healthy donors. Overall study findings and caveats: The likely explanation for a cluster of highly shared sequence variants was sequencing artifact.

As to this clone: Its antigen is undetermined.

The PCR had 60 Vbeta and 13 Jbeta primers. TCRdb's copy holds only in-frame clones and misses some; the assay was immunoSEQ multiplex PCR. Of 170,000 or so clones listed, around 80% are singletons. The ends were cut back, 0 bases at V and 4 bases at J, with 11 bases in the middle. This CDR3 comprises 15 residues. Germline V gives CDR1 SGDLS, CDR2 YYNGEE. The TCR comes from a woman in her forties or fifties in good health and CMV-seropositive. The sequenced sample was PBMCs. This rearrangement joins TRBV9 to TRBJ2-1; maybe TRBD2 (6 bases). The CDR3 DNA follows: TGTGCCAGCAGCGTAGTAGCGGCTTCTTACAATGAGCAGTTCTTC. This gives the protein CASSVVAASYNEQFF.